What follows is one TCR beta chain and its context. The data stem from a study of blood T cell repertoires in COVID-19. This table comes from immunoSEQ multiplex PCR, and its TCRdb copy is limited to in-frame clones, with some not included. This table has about 430,000 clones, about 88% appearing once. Assignments of participants to cohorts depended upon their own reported clinical history. In the 2 weeks before study entry, exposed participants met a COVID-19 case, which was PCR-confirmed or clinician-diagnosed. In germline, CDR1 is SGHNT, CDR2 YYREEE (reference sequence). V lost 4 bases, J lost 6 bases, and 11 bases lay in between. The CDR3 has 13 amino acids.

This sequence originates from a woman aged 18-29 years who had been exposed to COVID-19. This sequence joins TRBV5-4 and TRBJ2-1, with D maybe TRBD1 (6 bases). The specimen was PBMCs or T cells enriched from blood (not recorded which). CDR3 sequence: CASSLQGPNEQFF. The CDR3 DNA sequence: TGTGCCAGCAGCCTCCAGGGGCCCAATGAGCAGTTCTTC.